Each of the 10 T cell receptor beta chains below was sequenced from the same sample in a study of blood T cell repertoires in COVID-19. The repertoire was sequenced with immunoSEQ multiplex PCR; TCRdb's copy has only in-frame clones and lacks some. Of 240,000 or so clones in the sample, about 83% were seen once. The sample was peripheral blood. The receptors here all came from an elderly man with acute or convalescent COVID-19.

This sequence joins TRBV27 and TRBJ2-7; D uncertain. V dropped 5 bases and J dropped 4 bases, with 12 bases sitting between them. Germline loops: CDR1 MNHEY, CDR2 SMNVEV (reference sequence). The CDR3 contains 13 residues. The DNA for the CDR3 is TGTGCCAGCAGTGGCAAACTGGAGTACGAGCAGTACTTC. This translates into CASSGKLEYEQYF.

The J gene is TRBJ1-2, the V gene TRBV18; TRBD1 is a possible D gene (5 bases). Germline values: CDR1 KGHSH, CDR2 LQKENI. Deletions cut 0 bases from V and 5 bases from J, with 7 bases between. The CDR3 loop spans 13 amino acids. The CDR3 here is CASSPPQEYGYTF. Written as DNA, the CDR3 is TGTGCCAGCTCACCACCACAGGAGTATGGCTACACCTTC.

The J gene is TRBJ2-5, the V gene TRBV18; D unresolved. The CDR3 has 14 residues. The germline V and J ends were trimmed by 2 bases and 1 base, with 8 bases remaining between them. Germline V gene lookup returns CDR1 KGHSH and CDR2 LQKENI. CDR3 DNA sequence: TGTGCCAGCTCACCAGACTTGGGCCAAGAGACCCAGTACTTC. The encoded protein is CASSPDLGQETQYF.

This clone was detected a few times. Other DNA sequences from this sample encode an identical CDR3 as well. The chain carries TRBV2 and TRBJ1-5, with 8 bases identical to TRBD1. The CDR3 is 15 amino acids. Germline values: CDR1 SNHLY, CDR2 FYNNEI. V lost 6 bases, J lost 2 bases, and 6 bases stayed unmatched. CDR3 protein: CASRGDRGGNQPQHF. The CDR3 DNA is TGTGCCAGCAGGGGTGACAGGGGCGGCAATCAGCCCCAGCATTTT.

The rearrangement joins TRBV28 to TRBJ2-3; 11 bases agree with TRBD2. Germline V lookup: CDR1 MDHEN, CDR2 SYDVKM. The CDR3 covers 18 residues. V gave up 5 bases and J gave up 0 bases; unmatched junction bases: 10. This CDR3 reads CASSGGGRTSGSTDTQYF. DNA of the CDR3: TGTGCCAGCAGTGGGGGGGGACGGACTAGCGGGAGCACAGATACGCAGTATTTT.

The V call is TRBV18, the J call TRBJ1-5, with D possibly being TRBD1 (6 bases). CDR3 length: 15 residues. Germline CDR1 reads KGHSH; CDR2 reads LQKENI. The germline V and J ends were trimmed by 5 bases and 5 bases, with 16 bases remaining between them. DNA of the CDR3: TGTGCCAGCTCAAAAGCGGGGGCCGCGGATCAGCCCCAGCATTTT. Translation: CASSKAGAADQPQHF.

The table lists this clone with a count of one. The CDR3 reads CSARIGETQYF. In DNA, the CDR3 is TGCAGTGCTAGAATCGGAGAGACCCAGTACTTC. V and J are TRBV20-1 and TRBJ2-5; D not certain. The CDR3 extends over 11 amino acids. Trimming stripped 2 bases from V and 4 bases from J, with 5 bases between. From germline, CDR1 is DFQATT and CDR2 SNEGSKA (reference sequence).

This chain uses TRBV10-1 with TRBJ2-5; D is unresolved. V lost 5 bases, J lost 1 base, and 11 bases lay in between. The CDR3 has 14 residues. CDR1 and CDR2 from the germline V gene are WNHNN and SYGVQD (reference sequence). The CDR3 reads CASSTGGVQETQYF. As DNA, the CDR3 is TGCGCCAGCAGTACCGGTGGAGTCCAAGAGACCCAGTACTTC.

This clone was counted a few times. The rearrangement joins TRBV19 to TRBJ1-5, with 8 bases fitting TRBD1. V shed 7 bases, J shed 4 bases, and the junction held 6 bases outside the gene matches. Germline V lookup: CDR1 LNHDA, CDR2 SQIVND (reference sequence). The CDR3 extends over 14 amino acids. Here the CDR3 reads CASKTRGRNQPQHF. Written as DNA, the CDR3 is TGTGCCAGTAAGACCAGGGGGCGGAATCAGCCCCAGCATTTT. The entire variable domain, with the rest obtained from reference TRBV19 and TRBJ1-5, is as follows: DGGITQSPKYLFRKEGQNVTLSCEQNLNHDAMYWYRQDPGQGLRLIYYSQIVNDFQKGDIAEGYSVSREKKESFPLTVTSAQKNPTAFYLCASKTRGRNQPQHFGDGTRLSIL.

The chain employs TRBV10-3 and TRBJ1-3, with 7 positions matching TRBD1. V dropped 4 bases and J dropped 0; count of bases not matched to a gene: 6. The CDR3 runs to 16 residues. Germline assignment: CDR1 ENHRY and CDR2 SYGVKD. The CDR3, as DNA: TGTGCCATCAGTGGGGACAGTCAGTTCTCTGGAAACACCATATATTTT. Its protein is CAISGDSQFSGNTIYF.